The 19 T cell receptor beta chains listed next were all sequenced from one sample in a study of T cells in Graves' hyperthyroidism and ophthalmopathy. Amplification yielded TCR beta CDR3 regions, with RNA transcripts as the source. First-round RT-PCR with HTBI primers amplified the TCR CDR3 region. MiXCR, run by TCRdb on the multiplex PCR reads, gives a single entry per CDR3 protein. This table has approximately 590,000 distinct CDR3 sequences, 46% appearing once. The sequenced material came from peripheral blood or thyroid tissue (not recorded which). The receptors come from a woman aged 18-35 years with Graves' hyperthyroidism.

The rearrangement links TRBV6-6 to TRBJ1-1; tentatively, D is TRBD1 (5 bases). Germline assignment: CDR1 MNHNY and CDR2 SVGAGI (reference sequence). V lost 9 bases to trimming and J lost 4 bases, with 15 bases between them. The length of the CDR3 is 13 residues. CDR3 loop: CASSQGFATEAFF. CDR3 in DNA: TGTGCCAGTTCGCAGGGATTTGCCACTGAAGCTTTCTTT.

With respect to this clonotype: An end of the junction does not agree with germline; a read error may underlie this. CDR3 in DNA: TGTGCCAGCAGCTTGGGAGGGGGCCAGAACACTGGAGCTTTCTTT. Encoded protein: CASSLGGGQNTGAFF. The chain couples TRBV7-8 to TRBJ1-1; TRBD1 aligns across 7 bases. This CDR3 comprises 15 residues. Germline V CDR1 and CDR2: SGHVS, FQNEAQ.

The J gene is TRBJ2-7, the V gene TRBV20-1, with D maybe TRBD2 (6 bases). The CDR3 loop spans 13 amino acids. The germline V gene encodes CDR1 DFQATT and CDR2 SNEGSKA (reference sequence). V shed 4 bases and J shed 4 bases, with 14 bases lying between them. CDR3: CSATRAAGYEQYF. The CDR3 DNA follows: TGCAGTGCTACCCGGGCCGCGGGATACGAGCAGTACTTC.

The gene calls are TRBV15 and TRBJ2-7; 7 bases fit TRBD1. Germline V gene data show CDR1 as LNHNV and CDR2 as YYDKDF (reference sequence). This CDR3 spans 13 amino acids. Trimming removed 5 bases from V and 5 bases from J; junction bases left unmatched: 6. DNA for the CDR3: TGTGCCACCAGCGAGGACAGGAGGAACGAGCAGTACTTC. Protein: CATSEDRRNEQYF.

This chain uses TRBV7-9 with TRBJ2-5; 10 bases align to TRBD2. The CDR3 consists of 15 residues. V dropped 6 bases and J dropped 4; count of bases not matched to a gene: 8. Germline V gives CDR1 SEHNR, CDR2 FQNEAQ (reference sequence). The CDR3 DNA reads as TGTGCCAGCAGTGGTCTAGCGGGAGCCGGAGAGACCCAGTACTTC. It yields the protein CASSGLAGAGETQYF.

V gene TRBV25-1 combines with J gene TRBJ1-4; D possibly corresponds to TRBD1 (6 bases). The V and J ends lost 5 bases and 3 bases respectively, with 16 bases between them. Germline CDR1 is MGHDK and CDR2 is SYGVNS. CDR3 length equals 16 residues. CDR3 loop: CASSYSNRVANEKLFF. The DNA of the CDR3 is TGTGCCAGCAGTTACTCAAACAGGGTGGCTAATGAAAAACTGTTTTTT.

The sample holds a few counts of this clonotype. The chain couples TRBV4-2 to TRBJ2-7; D gene uncertain. V lost 0 bases and J 7 bases, leaving 10 bases between the germline ends. The V gene's germline CDR1 is LGHNA and CDR2 YNFKEQ. There are 13 residues in the CDR3. The CDR3 protein is CASSQETYREQYF. CDR3 in DNA: TGTGCCAGCAGCCAAGAGACGTATCGAGAGCAGTACTTC.

This clonotype was detected only a few times. The gene calls are TRBV6-2 or TRBV6-3 and TRBJ2-6; D perhaps matches TRBD1 (6 bases). V shed 0 bases and J shed 0 bases, with 6 bases lying between them. The CDR3 length is 16 residues. CDR1 is MNHEY and CDR2 is SVGEGT in the germline V gene. The CDR3 loop is CASSYSGGSGANVLTF. In DNA, the CDR3 is TGTGCCAGCAGTTACTCAGGGGGCTCTGGGGCCAACGTCCTGACTTTC.

Points on this clonotype: This may stem from a read error, because a much larger clone lies one nucleotide away. This chain uses TRBV7-9 with TRBJ2-7; the match to TRBD2 covers 8 bases. This CDR3 comprises 15 residues. The junction had 12 bases not matched to a gene; V was cut back by 4 bases and J by 7 bases. In germline, CDR1 is SEHNR, CDR2 FQNEAQ (reference sequence). The CDR3 DNA is TGTGCCAGCAGCTCCCGGGGGACTAGAATCAGGGAGCAGTACTTC. This encodes CASSSRGTRIREQYF.

This clonotype was found once. The V and J genes are TRBV25-1 and TRBJ2-5; TRBD2 matches at 8 bases. Germline lookup yields CDR1 MGHDK and CDR2 SYGVNS. V was pared by 6 bases and J by 3 bases, with 12 bases of the junction left unmatched. The CDR3 sequence is 16 residues long. CDR3 amino acids: CASSLGTRANKETQYF. In nucleotides, the CDR3 is TGTGCCAGCAGCCTGGGGACTAGGGCGAACAAAGAGACCCAGTACTTC.

The V and J genes are TRBV4-1 and TRBJ2-7; 10 bases line up with TRBD2. The J segment lost 6 bases and the V segment lost 0 bases, leaving 5 bases of the junction unmatched. The CDR3 is made up of 15 amino acids. CDR1 and CDR2 (germline): MGHRA, YSYEKL. The chain's CDR3 is CASSQDSGRSREQYF. CDR3 nucleotides: TGCGCCAGCAGCCAAGATAGCGGGAGGAGCCGCGAGCAGTACTTC.

This chain uses TRBV25-1 with TRBJ1-2; D is ambiguous. The germline V gene encodes CDR1 MGHDK and CDR2 SYGVNS. The CDR3 loop spans 13 amino acids. Trimming left V 8 bases short and J 8 bases short, with 18 bases between. CDR3 coding DNA: TGTGCCAGCGTTGCACTAAGGGCGAAGGGCTACACCTTC. It specifies CASVALRAKGYTF.

The chain couples TRBV29-1 to TRBJ1-2; a possible D gene is TRBD1 (6 bases). V shed 4 bases and J shed 4 bases, with 13 bases lying between them. The CDR3 sequence is 13 residues long. Germline CDR1 reads SQVTM; CDR2 reads ANQGSEA. DNA for the CDR3: TGCAGCGTTGCGCAGTCAGGGGTCTATGGCTACACCTTC. It translates to CSVAQSGVYGYTF.

This clonotype was observed many times. The CDR3 loop is CAISTGEQPQHF. Written as DNA, the CDR3 is TGTGCCATCAGTACAGGGGAACAGCCCCAGCATTTT. The chain links TRBV10-3 to TRBJ1-5; the match to TRBD1 covers 7 bases. V shed 5 bases, J shed 7 bases, and the junction held 2 bases outside the gene matches. Looked up from germline, CDR1 is ENHRY and CDR2 is SYGVKD. CDR3 length equals 12 residues.

The V gene is TRBV2, the J gene TRBJ2-5; D unclear. Deletions cut 4 bases from V and 2 bases from J, with 11 bases between. The length of the CDR3 is 14 residues. CDR1 is SNHLY, CDR2 FYNNEI, per germline. CDR3 sequence (DNA): TGTGCCAGCAGTGTGTCCAAATTTCAAGAGACCCAGTACTTC. It is translated as CASSVSKFQETQYF.

V and J are TRBV5-1 and TRBJ2-5; TRBD2 matches 12 bases. This CDR3 is built from 16 residues. The V gene end was trimmed by 1 base and the J gene end by 3 bases; junction bases not matched to a gene: 4. From germline, CDR1 is SGHRS and CDR2 YFSETQ. The CDR3 reads CASSLLSSGREETQYF. In nucleotides, the CDR3 is TGCGCCAGCAGCTTGCTGTCTAGCGGGAGGGAAGAGACCCAGTACTTC.

This CDR3 is CASRGTGISYEQYF. CDR3 bases: TGTGCCAGCAGGGGGACAGGGATATCCTACGAGCAGTACTTC. The V and J genes are TRBV10-3 and TRBJ2-7, with TRBD1 identical over 9 bases. The CDR3 is 14 amino acids. The V segment lost 10 bases and the J segment 1 base; nucleotides outside the gene matches: 8. CDR1 ENHRY and CDR2 SYGVKD come from the germline V gene.

As to this clonotype: A junction boundary mismatches the germline segment, possibly from a read error. This rearrangement joins TRBV29-1 to TRBJ2-5; D not resolved. This CDR3 is 13 amino acids long. The germline CDR1 and CDR2 sequences are SQVTM and ANQGSEA. This CDR3 reads CSVRPLSQETQYF. In nucleotides, the CDR3 is TGCAGCGTTCGTCCGTTAAGTCAAGAGACTCAGTACTTC.

The chain links TRBV29-1 to TRBJ1-5; 10 positions agree with TRBD1. The CDR3 consists of 13 residues. V shed 8 bases and J 3 bases; nucleotides not matched to a gene: 4. Germline V gene sequence: CDR1 SQVTM, CDR2 ANQGSEA. DNA for the CDR3: TGCAGCCCCGGGACAGGGGCCAATCAGCCCCAGCATTTT. Translated, it gives CSPGTGANQPQHF. The variable domain in full, with the rest retrieved from reference TRBV29-1 and TRBJ1-5, is SAVISQKPSRDICQRGTSLTIQCQVDSQVTMMFWYRQQPGQSLTLIATANQGSEATYESGFVIDKFPISRPNLTFSTLTVSNMSPEDSSIYLCSPGTGANQPQHFGDGTRLSIL.